What follows describes a single T cell receptor beta chain. One end of the junction varies from germline; a read error may be responsible. These data originate in a study of control samples from healthy donors and cancer patients. The data were produced by immunoSEQ multiplex PCR, yet TCRdb's version contains in-frame clones alone and is incomplete. The repertoire holds 120,000 or so clones, with around 87% as singletons. The CDR3 spans 15 residues. CDR1 and CDR2 (germline): LGHDT, YNNKEL (reference sequence). Material for sequencing was blood. This chain uses TRBV3-1 (or the pseudogene TRBV3-2) with TRBJ2-3, with D possibly TRBD2 on 5 matching bases. The TCR was taken from a man aged 40-49 years in good health. CDR3 residues: CASSFERPRVWYAVF. CDR3 in DNA: TGTGCCAGCAGCTTCGAGAGGCCGAGGGTTTGGTACGCAGTATTT.